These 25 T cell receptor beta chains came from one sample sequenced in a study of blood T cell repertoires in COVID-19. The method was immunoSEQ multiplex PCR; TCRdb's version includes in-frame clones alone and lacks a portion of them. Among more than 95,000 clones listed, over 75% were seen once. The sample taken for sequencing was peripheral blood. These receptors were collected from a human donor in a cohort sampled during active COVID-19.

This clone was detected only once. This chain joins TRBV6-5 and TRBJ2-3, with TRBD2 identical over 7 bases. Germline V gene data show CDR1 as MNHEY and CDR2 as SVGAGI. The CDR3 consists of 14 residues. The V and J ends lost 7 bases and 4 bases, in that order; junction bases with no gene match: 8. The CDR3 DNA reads TGTGCCAGCACCGAACGGGGGGATTCAGATACGCAGTATTTT. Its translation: CASTERGDSDTQYF.

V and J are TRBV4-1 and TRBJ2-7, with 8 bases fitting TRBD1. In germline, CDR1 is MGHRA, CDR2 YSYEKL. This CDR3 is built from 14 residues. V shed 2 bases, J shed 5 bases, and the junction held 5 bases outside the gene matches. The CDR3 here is CASSQLYRGDEQYF. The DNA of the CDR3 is TGCGCCAGCAGCCAATTGTACAGGGGGGACGAGCAGTACTTC.

The CDR3 nucleotides are TGCGCCAGCAGCCTAGTACTAGCCCAAGATACGCAGTATTTT. Amino acid sequence: CASSLVLAQDTQYF. The rearrangement joins TRBV5-1 to TRBJ2-3; possibly TRBD2 for D (6 bases). The CDR3 totals 14 residues. V was shortened by 4 bases and J by 5 bases, with 14 bases between the two germline ends. Germline lookup yields CDR1 SGHRS and CDR2 YFSETQ.

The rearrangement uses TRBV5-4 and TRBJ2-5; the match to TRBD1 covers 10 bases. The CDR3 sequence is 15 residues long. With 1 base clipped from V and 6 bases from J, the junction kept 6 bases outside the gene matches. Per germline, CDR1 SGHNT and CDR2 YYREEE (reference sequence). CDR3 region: CASSLRDRGGKTQYF. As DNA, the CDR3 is TGTGCCAGCAGCTTGCGGGACAGGGGTGGGAAGACCCAGTACTTC.

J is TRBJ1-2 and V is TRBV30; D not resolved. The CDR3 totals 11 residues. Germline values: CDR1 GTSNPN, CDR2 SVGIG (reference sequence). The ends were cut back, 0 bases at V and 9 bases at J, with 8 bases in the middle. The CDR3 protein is CAWSVLGSYTF. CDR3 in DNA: TGTGCCTGGAGTGTCCTAGGTAGCTACACCTTC.

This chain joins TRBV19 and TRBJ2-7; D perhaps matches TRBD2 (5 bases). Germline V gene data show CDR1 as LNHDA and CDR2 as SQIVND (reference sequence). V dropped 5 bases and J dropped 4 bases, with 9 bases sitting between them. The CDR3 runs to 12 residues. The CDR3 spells CASSPSGYEQYF. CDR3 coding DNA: TGTGCCAGTAGTCCCTCGGGGTACGAGCAGTACTTC.

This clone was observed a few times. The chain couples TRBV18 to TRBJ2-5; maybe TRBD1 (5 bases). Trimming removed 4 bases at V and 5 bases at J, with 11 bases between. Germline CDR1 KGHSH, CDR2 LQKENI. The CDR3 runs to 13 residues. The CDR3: CASSQGIGETQYF. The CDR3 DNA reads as TGTGCCAGCTCACAGGGGATTGGGGAGACCCAGTACTTC.

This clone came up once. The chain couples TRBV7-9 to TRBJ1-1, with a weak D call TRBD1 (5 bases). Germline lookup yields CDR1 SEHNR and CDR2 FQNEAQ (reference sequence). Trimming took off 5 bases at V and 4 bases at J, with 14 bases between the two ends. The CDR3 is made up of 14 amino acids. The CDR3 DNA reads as TGTGCCAGCAGCATCAGGGAGCGGGTCACTGAAGCTTTCTTT. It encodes CASSIRERVTEAFF.

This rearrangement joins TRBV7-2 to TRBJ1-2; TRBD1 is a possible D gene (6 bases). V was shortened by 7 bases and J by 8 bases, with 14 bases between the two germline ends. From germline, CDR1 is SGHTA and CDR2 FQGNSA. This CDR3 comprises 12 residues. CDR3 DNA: TGTGCCAGCAATGCAGGGGTGTTGGGCTACACCTTC. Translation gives CASNAGVLGYTF.

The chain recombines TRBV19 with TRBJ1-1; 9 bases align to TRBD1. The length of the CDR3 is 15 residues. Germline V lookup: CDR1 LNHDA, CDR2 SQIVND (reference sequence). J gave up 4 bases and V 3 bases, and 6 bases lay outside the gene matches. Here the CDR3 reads CASSILGQGVTEAFF. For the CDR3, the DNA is TGTGCCAGTAGTATCTTGGGACAGGGTGTCACTGAAGCTTTCTTT.

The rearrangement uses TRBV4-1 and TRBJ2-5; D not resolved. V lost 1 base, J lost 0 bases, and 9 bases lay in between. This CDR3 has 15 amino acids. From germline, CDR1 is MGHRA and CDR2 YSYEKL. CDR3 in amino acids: CASSQVGGDQETQYF. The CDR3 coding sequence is TGCGCCAGCAGCCAAGTTGGCGGAGACCAAGAGACCCAGTACTTC.

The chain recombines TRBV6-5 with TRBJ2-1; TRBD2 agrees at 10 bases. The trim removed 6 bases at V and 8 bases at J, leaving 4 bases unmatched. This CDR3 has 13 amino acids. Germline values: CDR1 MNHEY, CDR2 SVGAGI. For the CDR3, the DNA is TGTGCCAGCAGGCCTAGCGGGAGCTATGAGCAGTTCTTC. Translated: CASRPSGSYEQFF.

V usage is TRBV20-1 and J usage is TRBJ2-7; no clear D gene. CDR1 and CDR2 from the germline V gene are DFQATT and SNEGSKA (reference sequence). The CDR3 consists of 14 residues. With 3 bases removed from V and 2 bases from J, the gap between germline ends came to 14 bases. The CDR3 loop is CSASDRVRPYEQYF. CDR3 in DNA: TGCAGTGCTAGTGATCGGGTTCGGCCCTACGAGCAGTACTTC.

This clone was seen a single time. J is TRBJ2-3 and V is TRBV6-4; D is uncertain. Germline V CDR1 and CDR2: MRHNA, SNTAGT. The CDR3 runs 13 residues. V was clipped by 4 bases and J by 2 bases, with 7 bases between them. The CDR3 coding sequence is TGTGCCAGCAGTGTAGACTTCACAGATACGCAGTATTTT. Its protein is CASSVDFTDTQYF.

The CDR3 sequence is CASTYSGANVLTF. The CDR3 nucleotides are TGTGCCAGCACCTACTCTGGGGCCAACGTCCTGACTTTC. This sequence joins TRBV27 and TRBJ2-6; D gene ambiguous. Germline CDR1 reads MNHEY; CDR2 reads SMNVEV (reference sequence). Trimming left V 7 bases short and J 0 bases short, with 4 bases between. The CDR3 sequence is 13 residues long.

CDR3 loop: CARKTSGIETQYF. In DNA, the CDR3 is TGTGCCCGCAAGACTAGCGGTATAGAGACCCAGTACTTC. The V call is TRBV7-9, the J call TRBJ2-5; TRBD2 matches 9 bases. Trimming at V came to 11 bases and at J to 4 bases, leaving 8 bases not matched to a gene. The CDR3 loop spans 13 amino acids. The germline V gene encodes CDR1 SEHNR and CDR2 FQNEAQ (reference sequence).

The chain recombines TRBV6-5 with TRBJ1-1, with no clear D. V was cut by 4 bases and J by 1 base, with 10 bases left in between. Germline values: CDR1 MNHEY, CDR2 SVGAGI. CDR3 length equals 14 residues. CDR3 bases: TGTGCCAGCAGTTTCCGGGGAACGAACACTGAAGCTTTCTTT. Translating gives CASSFRGTNTEAFF.

The CDR3 DNA is TGTGCCAGCAGCCAAGTAGCGGGGAACACCGGGGAGCTGTTTTTT. Translating it yields CASSQVAGNTGELFF. The chain recombines TRBV4-2 with TRBJ2-2, with TRBD2 matching 7 bases. The trim removed 1 base at V and 1 base at J, leaving 0 bases unmatched. Germline V gene data show CDR1 as LGHNA and CDR2 as YNFKEQ. The CDR3 is 15 residues long.

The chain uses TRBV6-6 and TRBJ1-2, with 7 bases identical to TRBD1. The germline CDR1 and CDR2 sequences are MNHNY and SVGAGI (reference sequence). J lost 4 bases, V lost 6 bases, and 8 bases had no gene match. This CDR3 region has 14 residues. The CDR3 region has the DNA TGTGCCAGCAGCCGACAGGGAGGCGGCTATGGCTACACCTTC. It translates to CASSRQGGGYGYTF.

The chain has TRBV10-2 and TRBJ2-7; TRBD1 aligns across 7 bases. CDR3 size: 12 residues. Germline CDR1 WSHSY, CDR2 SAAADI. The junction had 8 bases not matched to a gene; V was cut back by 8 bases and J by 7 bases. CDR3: CASRDSGMEQYF. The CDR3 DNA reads TGCGCCAGCCGGGACAGCGGTATGGAGCAGTACTTC.

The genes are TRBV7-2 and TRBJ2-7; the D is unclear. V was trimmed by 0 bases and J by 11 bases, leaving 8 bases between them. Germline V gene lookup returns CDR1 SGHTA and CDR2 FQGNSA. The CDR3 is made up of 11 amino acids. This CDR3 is CASSLAEEKYF. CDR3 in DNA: TGTGCCAGCAGCTTAGCCGAGGAGAAGTACTTC. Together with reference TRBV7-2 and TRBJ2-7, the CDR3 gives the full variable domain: GAGVSQSPSNKVTEKGKDVELRCDPISGHTALYWYRQSLGQGLEFLIYFQGNSAPDKSGLPSDRFSAERTGGSVSTLTIQRTQQEDSAVYLCASSLAEEKYFGPGTRLTVT.

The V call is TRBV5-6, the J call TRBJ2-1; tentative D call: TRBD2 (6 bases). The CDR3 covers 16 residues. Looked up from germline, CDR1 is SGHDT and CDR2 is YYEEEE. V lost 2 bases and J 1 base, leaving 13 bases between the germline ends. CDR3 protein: CASSLRRGISYNEQFF. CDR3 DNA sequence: TGTGCCAGCAGCTTACGCCGGGGGATATCCTACAATGAGCAGTTCTTC.

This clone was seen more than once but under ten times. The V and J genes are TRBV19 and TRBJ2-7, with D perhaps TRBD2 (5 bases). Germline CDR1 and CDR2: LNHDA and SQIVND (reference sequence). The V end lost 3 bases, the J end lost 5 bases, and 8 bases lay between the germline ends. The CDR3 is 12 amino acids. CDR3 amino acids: CASSMLGNEQYF. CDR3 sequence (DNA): TGTGCCAGTAGTATGCTCGGGAACGAGCAGTACTTC.

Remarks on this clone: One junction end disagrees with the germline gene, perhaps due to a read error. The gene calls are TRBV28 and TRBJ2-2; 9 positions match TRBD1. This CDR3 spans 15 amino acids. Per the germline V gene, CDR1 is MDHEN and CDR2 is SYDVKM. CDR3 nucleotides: TGTGCCAGCACTTTACAGGGGGCAAACACCGGGGAGCTGTTTTTT. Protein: CASTLQGANTGELFF.

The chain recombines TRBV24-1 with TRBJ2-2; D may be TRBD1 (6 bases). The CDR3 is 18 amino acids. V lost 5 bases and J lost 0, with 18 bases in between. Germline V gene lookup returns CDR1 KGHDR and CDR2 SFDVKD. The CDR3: CATSAPYRDTANTGELFF. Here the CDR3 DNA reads TGTGCCACCAGTGCCCCTTACCGGGACACAGCGAACACCGGGGAGCTGTTTTTT.